This TCR beta chain was profiled in a study of blood T cell repertoires in COVID-19. Background on the study: Donors in the United States, Italy and Spain gave samples during acute or convalescent COVID-19. The analysed material was cDNA or gDNA that came from T cells, B-cell-depleted T cells, or PBMCs.

How the authors handled the data: Counts of nucleated cells, estimated from reference gene primer amplification, were obtained. Method: immunoSEQ multiplex PCR; TCRdb's copy keeps in-frame clones and lacks some. The V and J calls and clone size are taken from that table; D and trimming were inferred from the DNA. The table records approximately 70,000 clones, around 87% of them present only once. Trimming shortened V by 4 bases and J by 8 bases, and 22 bases separated the two germline ends. The length of the CDR3 is 16 residues. Germline CDR1 SGHNT, CDR2 YYREEE (reference sequence). This chain links TRBV5-4 with TRBJ2-1; maybe TRBD2 (5 bases). This receptor was identified in a woman in her sixties or seventies with acute or convalescent COVID-19. Sequenced input: peripheral blood. The CDR3 loop is CASSTNLGKAADEQFF. The CDR3 DNA reads TGTGCCAGCAGCACTAATCTCGGGAAAGCGGCGGATGAGCAGTTCTTC.